The source of this TCR beta chain is a study of response to subunit inactivated influenza vaccine. TCRdb redid the calling of the RT-PCR reads with MiXCR, one entry per CDR3 protein. The profile shows some 570,000 distinct CDR3 sequences, around 11% of them singletons. This clonotype was observed a handful of times. Germline loops: CDR1 SQVTM, CDR2 ANQGSEA. The CDR3 contains 15 residues. The same data also went into a second study, on T cells expressing NK-cell markers. That paper notes: For TCR beta, cDNA was produced by 5'RACE template switching with UMIs. The sequencing cohort of eight donors included seven HCMV-seropositive individuals and one seronegative individual.

This clonotype was sampled from a man aged 50 to 59 who received an inactivated influenza vaccine. The chain carries TRBV29-1 and TRBJ1-1; the D gene is possibly TRBD1 (6 bases). The specimen comprised PBMCs from blood, sampled on the day of vaccination. The DNA of the CDR3 is TGCAGTGCATCATTTGCGGGGGGCATGAACACTGAAGCTTTCTTT. Protein sequence: CSASFAGGMNTEAFF.